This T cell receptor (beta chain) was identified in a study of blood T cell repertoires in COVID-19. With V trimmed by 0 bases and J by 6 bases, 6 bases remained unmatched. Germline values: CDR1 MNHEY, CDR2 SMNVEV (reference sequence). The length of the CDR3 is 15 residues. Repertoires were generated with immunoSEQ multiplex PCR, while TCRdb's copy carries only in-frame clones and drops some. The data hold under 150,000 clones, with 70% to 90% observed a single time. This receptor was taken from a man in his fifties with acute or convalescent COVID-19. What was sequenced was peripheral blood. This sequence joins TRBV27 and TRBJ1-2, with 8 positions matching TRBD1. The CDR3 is CASSLSFRGRDGYTF. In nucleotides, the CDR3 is TGTGCCAGCAGTTTATCATTCAGGGGGCGGGATGGCTACACCTTC.